The rows below give T cell receptor beta chains drawn from one sample of a study of blood T cells in healthy people across ages. TCRdb processed the 5' RACE reads anew with MiXCR; each CDR3 protein has one entry. The sample carries hundreds of thousands of distinct CDR3 sequences, approximately 21% recorded once. Source material: blood. These receptors all stem from a man between 65 and 85 years old in good health. CDR3s include the opening cysteine and the closing phenylalanine or tryptophan. Each record gives: V gene, CDR3 protein.

TRBV12-3/TRBV12-4 CASSLVGQASPLHF
TRBV15 CATSTIRTGRAGELFF
TRBV5-6 CASSLGAQGTGELFF
TRBV7-3 CASSLRREVYNEQFF
TRBV20-1 CSAPTGSSYNSPLHF
TRBV5-1 CASSQDPSYNEQFF
TRBV25-1 CASSAYPVNTEAFF
TRBV20-1 CSARDGRDTGELFF
TRBV6-5 CASSAGVESYEQYF
TRBV25-1 CASSEGPRREQYF
TRBV5-1 CASGNGNSYEQYF
TRBV28 CASSFRQGRDEQYF
TRBV15 CATSRNANEKLFF
TRBV6-5 CASSRTNAPYEQYF
TRBV3-1 CASSQTSGNTGELFF
TRBV2 CAGGAQFEAFF
TRBV7-8 CASSSGTSGRVAKNIQYF
TRBV20-1 CSASVPSGTTDTQYF
TRBV9 CASSVEGISYNSPLHF
TRBV7-2 CASSHRAGVSYEQYF
TRBV29-1 CSARTDLAGYEQYF
TRBV6-2/TRBV6-3 CASTFHILETQYF
TRBV7-2 CASSSRTGDTQYF
TRBV5-1 CASSWIDDGELFF
TRBV28 CAISGLSGANVLTF
TRBV29-1 CSVEDPAGRRADTQYF
TRBV5-1 CASSIGGTSGRSNEQFF
TRBV6-1 CASSRGRGIVAGANVLTF
TRBV7-3 CASSPTGPQETQYF
TRBV20-1 CSAKMGAGRGFGTQYF
TRBV20-1 CSATGLTSGPTNEQFF
TRBV2 CASLGNTGELFF
TRBV6-5 CASSPQNYEQYF
TRBV7-7 CASSLTSGIETQYF
TRBV7-9 CASSLGEGEKLFF
TRBV4-2 CASSQAAGGFYEQYF
TRBV5-1 CASSPGQGTYGQYF
TRBV27 CASSSRLAHTDTQYF
TRBV30 CAWSGDRVESPLHF
TRBV21-1 CASSLYGGRTGELFF
TRBV7-2 CASSWGTGTSEQFF